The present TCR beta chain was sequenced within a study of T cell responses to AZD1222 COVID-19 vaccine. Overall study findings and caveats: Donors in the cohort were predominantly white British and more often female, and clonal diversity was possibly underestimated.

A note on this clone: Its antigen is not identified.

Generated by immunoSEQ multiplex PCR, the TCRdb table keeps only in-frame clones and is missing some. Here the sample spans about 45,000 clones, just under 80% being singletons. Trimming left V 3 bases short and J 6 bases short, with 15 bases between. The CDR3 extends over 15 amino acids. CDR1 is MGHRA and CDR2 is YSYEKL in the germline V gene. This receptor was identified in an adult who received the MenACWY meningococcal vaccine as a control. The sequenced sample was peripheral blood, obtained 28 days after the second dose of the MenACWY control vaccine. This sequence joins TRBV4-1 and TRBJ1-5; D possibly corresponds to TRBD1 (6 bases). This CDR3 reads CASSHAGAGAQPQHF. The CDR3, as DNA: TGCGCCAGCAGCCACGCCGGGGCAGGGGCTCAGCCCCAGCATTTT.